Each of the 13 T cell receptor beta chains below was sequenced from the same sample in a study of neoadjuvant nivolumab and ipilimumab in lung cancer. Assay used: immunoSEQ multiplex PCR; TCRdb lists only in-frame clones, some missing. The table shows more than 40,000 clones, with 75% to 90% occurring only once. Sequenced material: blood, taken before neoadjuvant nivolumab, alone or with ipilimumab. The receptors come from an adult with non-small cell lung cancer. Some clones in this sample may be carry-over from other donors' samples.

The chain's CDR3 is CASIPDGAYEQYF. The CDR3 DNA is TGTGCCAGCATCCCGGACGGGGCCTACGAGCAGTACTTC. The V call is TRBV7-9, the J call TRBJ2-7; tentatively, D is TRBD2 (5 bases). The V end lost 7 bases, the J end lost 2 bases, and 12 bases lay between the germline ends. Per the germline V gene, CDR1 is SEHNR and CDR2 is FQNEAQ (reference sequence). This CDR3 is built from 13 residues.

This chain links TRBV7-8 with TRBJ2-7, with TRBD2 identical over 9 bases. The ends lost 4 bases at V and 1 base at J; junction bases unmatched: 14. The germline gives CDR1 SGHVS, CDR2 FQNEAQ. The CDR3 contains 18 residues. The DNA for the CDR3 is TGTGCCAGCAGCTATAGCCGCTTTGCGGGAGGGCCTTCCTACGAGCAGTACTTC. Translated: CASSYSRFAGGPSYEQYF.

The chain is built from TRBV5-4 and TRBJ2-1, with D maybe TRBD2 (6 bases). This CDR3 spans 17 amino acids. Germline assignment: CDR1 SGHNT and CDR2 YYREEE (reference sequence). Trimming shortened V by 0 bases and J by 0 bases, and 13 bases separated the two germline ends. CDR3 residues: CASSLGLALSSYNEQFF. As DNA, the CDR3 is TGTGCCAGCAGCTTGGGCCTAGCGCTTAGCTCCTACAATGAGCAGTTCTTC.

The rearrangement joins TRBV5-4 to TRBJ2-7; no definite D call. Trimming stripped 0 bases from V and 1 base from J, with 8 bases between. The germline V gene encodes CDR1 SGHNT and CDR2 YYREEE (reference sequence). The CDR3 is made up of 14 amino acids. CDR3: CASSLEVTSYEQYF. Written as DNA, the CDR3 is TGTGCCAGCAGCTTGGAGGTGACTTCCTACGAGCAGTACTTC. Filled out from reference TRBV5-4 and TRBJ2-7, the complete variable domain reads ETGVTQSPTHLIKTRGQQVTLRCSSQSGHNTVSWYQQALGQGPQFIFQYYREEENGRGNFPPRFSGLQFPNYSSELNVNALELDDSALYLCASSLEVTSYEQYFGPGTRLTVT.

The chain recombines TRBV7-2 with TRBJ2-5; D perhaps matches TRBD2 (6 bases). The germline gives CDR1 SGHTA, CDR2 FQGNSA. The CDR3 has 14 residues. Trimming stripped 5 bases from V and 4 bases from J, with 14 bases between. The CDR3 region is CASSAGLPPETQYF. As DNA, the CDR3 is TGTGCCAGCAGCGCGGGACTCCCCCCAGAGACCCAGTACTTC.

This clone occurred once. V gene TRBV7-3 combines with J gene TRBJ2-1; D is ambiguous. V was clipped by 5 bases and J by 0 bases, with 14 bases between them. The CDR3 loop spans 16 amino acids. CDR1 SGHTA and CDR2 FQGTGA come from the germline V gene. The CDR3 region has the DNA TGTGCCAGCAGCCCTATAGCAGGCAGCTCCTACAATGAGCAGTTCTTC. This codes for CASSPIAGSSYNEQFF.

The chain employs TRBV2 and TRBJ2-5; D call uncertain. The germline V gene has CDR1 SNHLY and CDR2 FYNNEI. Trimming pared 6 bases from V and 5 bases from J, leaving 7 bases between. The length of the CDR3 is 11 residues. The CDR3 coding sequence is TGTGCCAGCAGCACAAGGGAGACCCAGTACTTC. It specifies CASSTRETQYF.

The gene calls are TRBV7-2 and TRBJ2-1; D may be TRBD2 (5 bases). In germline, CDR1 is SGHTA, CDR2 FQGNSA. Trimming pared 1 base from V and 0 bases from J, leaving 7 bases between. The CDR3 consists of 15 residues. CDR3 sequence reads: CASSLDEGSYNEQFF. Written as DNA, the CDR3 is TGTGCCAGCAGCTTAGACGAGGGCTCCTACAATGAGCAGTTCTTC.

The rearrangement joins TRBV2 to TRBJ2-7; D might be TRBD2 (5 bases). Germline V CDR1 and CDR2: SNHLY, FYNNEI. The V and J ends lost 3 bases and 3 bases respectively, with 12 bases between them. There are 14 residues in the CDR3. CDR3 sequence reads: CASSESSTGYEQYF. The CDR3 DNA sequence: TGTGCCAGCAGTGAGTCTAGCACGGGCTACGAGCAGTACTTC.

The chain joins TRBV11-2 to TRBJ2-7, with 8 positions matching TRBD2. In germline, CDR1 is SGHAT, CDR2 FQNNGV. V shed 4 bases, J shed 2 bases, and the junction held 1 base outside the gene matches. The CDR3 runs 13 residues. The CDR3 nucleotides are TGTGCCAGCAGCTCAGCGGGGGCCTACGAGCAGTACTTC. Translated: CASSSAGAYEQYF.

The V call is TRBV6-5, the J call TRBJ1-3; D is unresolved. Germline V lookup: CDR1 MNHEY, CDR2 SVGAGI. This CDR3 comprises 11 residues. Trimming removed 7 bases from V and 3 bases from J, with 4 bases in between. CDR3: CASTFGNTIYF. The CDR3 region has the DNA TGTGCCAGCACCTTTGGAAACACCATATATTTT.

The CDR3 spells CASSRGVGGTEAFF. The CDR3, as DNA: TGTGCCAGCTCACGAGGGGTGGGAGGCACTGAAGCTTTCTTT. This chain uses TRBV18 with TRBJ1-1, with D possibly matching TRBD1 (5 bases). The CDR3 is made up of 14 amino acids. Trimming removed 4 bases at V and 4 bases at J, with 13 bases between. Per the germline V gene, CDR1 is KGHSH and CDR2 is LQKENI.

J is TRBJ2-7 and V is TRBV7-3; 8 bases are a match to TRBD1. The CDR3 spans 15 residues. From germline, CDR1 is SGHTA and CDR2 FQGTGA. Trimming removed 5 bases from V and 3 bases from J; junction bases left unmatched: 9. CDR3 amino acids: CASSRDRGPFYEQYF. For the CDR3, the DNA is TGTGCCAGCAGCAGAGACAGGGGCCCTTTCTACGAGCAGTACTTC.